The clone carrying this TCR beta chain has just one count. These data belong to a study of blood T cell repertoires in COVID-19. Data came from immunoSEQ multiplex PCR; TCRdb stores just in-frame clones and leaves some out. Altogether roughly 440,000 clones are present, about 91% being singletons, with the ten largest covering over 9.5%. The sequence was obtained from a woman between 50 and 59 years old with COVID-19, enrolled during active disease. The sample consisted of peripheral blood.

CDR3 protein: CASSLGWASYGYTF. As DNA, the CDR3 is TGTGCCAGCAGCTTAGGGTGGGCCTCCTATGGCTACACCTTC. V usage is TRBV7-8 and J usage is TRBJ1-2, with D unclear. The CDR3 has 14 amino acids. The germline gives CDR1 SGHVS, CDR2 FQNEAQ. V was shortened by 1 base and J by 4 bases, with 10 bases between the two germline ends. Filled out from reference TRBV7-8 and TRBJ1-2, the complete variable domain reads GAGVSQSPRYKVAKRGQDVALRCDPISGHVSLFWYQQALGQGPEFLTYFQNEAQLDKSGLPSDRFFAERPEGSVSTLKIQRTQQEDSAVYLCASSLGWASYGYTFGSGTRLTVV.